The 28 T cell receptor beta chains in this list originate from one sample, sequenced in a study of blood T cell repertoires in COVID-19. The repertoire was sequenced with immunoSEQ multiplex PCR; TCRdb's copy has only in-frame clones and lacks some. The sample has some 370,000 clones, around 90% seen once. The sample consisted of peripheral blood. The source of these receptors is a man aged 35-49 years with acute or convalescent COVID-19.

Here the CDR3 reads CASSLPGTEDYEQYF. CDR3 DNA sequence: TGTGCCAGCAGTTTACCCGGGACAGAAGACTACGAGCAGTACTTC. V gene TRBV28 combines with J gene TRBJ2-7; 7 bases line up with TRBD1. This CDR3 spans 15 amino acids. CDR1 MDHEN and CDR2 SYDVKM come from the germline V gene. The V and J ends lost 2 bases and 3 bases, in that order; junction bases with no gene match: 7.

This chain uses TRBV6-5 with TRBJ2-3, with TRBD1 as a possible D gene (6 bases). Germline V CDR1 and CDR2: MNHEY, SVGAGI. CDR3 length: 13 amino acids. Trimming removed 6 bases at V and 0 bases at J, with 7 bases between. CDR3 bases: TGTGCCAGCAGCCAGGGGAGCACAGATACGCAGTATTTT. Protein product: CASSQGSTDTQYF.

The V call is TRBV4-1, the J call TRBJ2-1; D not resolved. Deletions cut 0 bases from V and 3 bases from J, with 9 bases between. Per the germline V gene, CDR1 is MGHRA and CDR2 is YSYEKL. This CDR3 is built from 15 residues. The CDR3 sequence: CASSQDSNYYNEQFF. The CDR3 DNA is TGCGCCAGCAGCCAAGACAGTAACTACTACAATGAGCAGTTCTTC.

This chain connects TRBV28 to TRBJ1-2, with unresolved D. The CDR3 covers 15 residues. The V gene's germline CDR1 is MDHEN and CDR2 SYDVKM. The V and J ends lost 2 bases and 0 bases respectively, with 10 bases between them. CDR3 loop: CASSLLLTANYGYTF. The CDR3 region has the DNA TGTGCCAGCAGTTTACTACTTACAGCTAACTATGGCTACACCTTC.

The chain has TRBV7-2 and TRBJ2-7, with unresolved D. This CDR3 is built from 13 residues. Germline V gives CDR1 SGHTA, CDR2 FQGNSA. The V end lost 3 bases, the J end lost 6 bases, and 12 bases lay between the germline ends. CDR3 residues: CASSFRSPPEQYF. Here the CDR3 DNA reads TGTGCCAGCAGCTTCCGTTCCCCCCCCGAGCAGTACTTC. Filled out from reference TRBV7-2 and TRBJ2-7, the complete variable domain reads GAGVSQSPSNKVTEKGKDVELRCDPISGHTALYWYRQSLGQGLEFLIYFQGNSAPDKSGLPSDRFSAERTGGSVSTLTIQRTQQEDSAVYLCASSFRSPPEQYFGPGTRLTVT.

The chain carries TRBV5-5 and TRBJ1-2; D is perhaps TRBD1 (6 bases). Per the germline V gene, CDR1 is SGHKS and CDR2 is YYEKEE (reference sequence). Trimming cost V 4 bases and J 5 bases, with 18 bases left between them. The CDR3 covers 15 residues. CDR3 nucleotides: TGTGCCAGCAGCCCAGAGCCCTGGCAGGGGTATGGCTACACCTTC. Translation: CASSPEPWQGYGYTF. The full variable domain, in which reference TRBV5-5 and TRBJ1-2 provide the parts outside the CDR3, is DAGVTQSPTHLIKTRGQQVTLRCSPISGHKSVSWYQQVLGQGPQFIFQYYEKEERGRGNFPDRFSARQFPNYSSELNVNALLLGDSALYLCASSPEPWQGYGYTFGSGTRLTVV.

The chain links TRBV10-2 to TRBJ2-1; 7 bases match TRBD2. The germline V gene encodes CDR1 WSHSY and CDR2 SAAADI. V gave up 8 bases and J gave up 4 bases; unmatched junction bases: 8. This CDR3 has 14 amino acids. The CDR3 here is CASPKAGLYNEQFF. In DNA form, the CDR3 reads TGCGCCAGCCCAAAAGCGGGATTATACAATGAGCAGTTCTTC.

The rearrangement links TRBV28 to TRBJ1-5; 8 bases match TRBD1. Germline V gene data show CDR1 as MDHEN and CDR2 as SYDVKM. The V segment lost 4 bases and the J segment 0 bases; nucleotides outside the gene matches: 8. CDR3 length: 17 amino acids. The CDR3 nucleotides are TGTGCCAGCAGTTCCCCCAGACAGGGGTATAGCAATCAGCCCCAGCATTTT. It translates to CASSSPRQGYSNQPQHF.

This sequence joins TRBV6-5 and TRBJ1-1, with D possibly TRBD1 on 5 matching bases. CDR3 size: 13 residues. V gave up 2 bases and J gave up 4 bases, with 8 bases separating them. The V gene's germline CDR1 is MNHEY and CDR2 SVGAGI. The CDR3 is CASSYRGGTEAFF. CDR3 in DNA: TGTGCCAGCAGTTACAGGGGCGGCACTGAAGCTTTCTTT.

The chain has TRBV7-9 and TRBJ2-1, with D unclear. Trimming pared 7 bases from V and 7 bases from J, leaving 11 bases between. The CDR3 is made up of 12 amino acids. The germline V gene encodes CDR1 SEHNR and CDR2 FQNEAQ (reference sequence). CDR3 nucleotides: TGTGCCAGCACCCTTCCTCTGAATGAGCAGTTCTTC. It yields the protein CASTLPLNEQFF.

This sequence joins TRBV19 and TRBJ2-1, with 11 bases fitting TRBD2. The CDR3 runs 15 residues. Per the germline V gene, CDR1 is LNHDA and CDR2 is SQIVND (reference sequence). With V trimmed by 7 bases and J by 9 bases, 11 bases remained unmatched. CDR3 nucleotides: TGTGCCAGTACTCCTCTAGCGGGAGGATCTTCTGAGCAGTTCTTC. Encoded protein: CASTPLAGGSSEQFF.

The chain links TRBV4-1 to TRBJ1-1; D gene ambiguous. CDR1 and CDR2 from the germline V gene are MGHRA and YSYEKL. This CDR3 spans 14 amino acids. The V and J ends lost 0 bases and 10 bases respectively, with 15 bases between them. CDR3 in amino acids: CASSQESLPEAAFF. The CDR3 DNA reads as TGCGCCAGCAGCCAAGAGTCTCTCCCCGAAGCAGCTTTCTTT.

V and J are TRBV10-2 and TRBJ2-1; TRBD2 matches at 7 bases. Germline values: CDR1 WSHSY, CDR2 SAAADI. This CDR3 contains 16 residues. V dropped 3 bases and J dropped 1; count of bases not matched to a gene: 6. The CDR3 coding sequence is TGCGCCAGCAGTGACAACGGGGGGTATTCCTACAATGAGCAGTTCTTC. Protein sequence: CASSDNGGYSYNEQFF.

This chain uses TRBV5-1 with TRBJ1-1; TRBD1 agrees at 7 bases. V dropped 5 bases and J dropped 8; count of bases not matched to a gene: 6. The V gene's germline CDR1 is SGHRS and CDR2 YFSETQ. The CDR3 is made up of 12 amino acids. The CDR3 is CASSYDREEAFF. The DNA for the CDR3 is TGCGCCAGCAGTTATGACAGGGAGGAAGCTTTCTTT. Based on the CDR3 plus reference TRBV5-1 and TRBJ1-1, the full variable domain is KAGVTQTPRYLIKTRGQQVTLSCSPISGHRSVSWYQQTPGQGLQFLFEYFSETQRNKGNFPGRFSGRQFSNSRSEMNVSTLELGDSALYLCASSYDREEAFFGQGTRLTVV.

The J gene is TRBJ2-7, the V gene TRBV28; no definite D call. The V gene lost 6 bases and the J gene lost 5 bases, with 5 bases spanning the gap. CDR1 and CDR2 from the germline V gene are MDHEN and SYDVKM. This CDR3 comprises 10 residues. CDR3 region: CASSHHEQYF. The CDR3 DNA sequence: TGTGCCAGCAGCCATCACGAGCAGTACTTC.

There are a few counts of this clone. V usage is TRBV28 and J usage is TRBJ2-7, with 7 bases that match TRBD1. CDR1 is MDHEN, CDR2 SYDVKM, per germline. The CDR3 runs 14 residues. J lost 4 bases, V lost 7 bases, and 10 bases had no gene match. The CDR3 loop is CASTTGAGPYEQYF. CDR3 nucleotide sequence: TGTGCCAGCACCACAGGGGCAGGGCCATACGAGCAGTACTTC.

J is TRBJ2-1 and V is TRBV18, with 14 positions matching TRBD2. CDR1 is KGHSH and CDR2 is LQKENI in the germline V gene. J lost 8 bases, V lost 0 bases, and 18 bases had no gene match. There are 21 residues in the CDR3. The CDR3 sequence is CASSPPGIARLAGGSWDEQFF. In DNA form, the CDR3 reads TGTGCCAGCTCACCACCGGGGATAGCTCGACTAGCGGGAGGGAGTTGGGATGAGCAGTTCTTC.

The chain carries TRBV5-1 and TRBJ2-7; TRBD1 aligns across 7 bases. There are 13 residues in the CDR3. J lost 4 bases, V lost 4 bases, and 5 bases had no gene match. Germline V gene data show CDR1 as SGHRS and CDR2 as YFSETQ. CDR3 coding DNA: TGCGCCAGCAGCGTAGGGGGCGGGTACGAGCAGTACTTC. Its translation: CASSVGGGYEQYF.

This sequence joins TRBV11-1 and TRBJ2-3, with no clear D. This CDR3 is built from 13 residues. Trimming removed 2 bases at V and 6 bases at J, with 9 bases between. The germline CDR1 and CDR2 sequences are SGHAT and FQDESV (reference sequence). CDR3 region: CASSLTLSDTQYF. Here the CDR3 DNA reads TGTGCCAGCAGCTTAACTTTATCCGATACGCAGTATTTT.

The rearrangement joins TRBV28 to TRBJ2-1, with 12 bases aligning to TRBD2. Trimming at V came to 4 bases and at J to 2 bases, leaving 3 bases not matched to a gene. Germline loops: CDR1 MDHEN, CDR2 SYDVKM. CDR3 length: 16 residues. CDR3 DNA: TGTGCCAGCAGTTCCCCTAGCGGGGGGGCCTACAATGAGCAGTTCTTC. This codes for CASSSPSGGAYNEQFF. The full variable domain, with the rest looked up from reference TRBV28 and TRBJ2-1, is DVKVTQSSRYLVKRTGEKVFLECVQDMDHENMFWYRQDPGLGLRLIYFSYDVKMKEKGDIPEGYSVSREKKERFSLILESASTNQTSMYLCASSSPSGGAYNEQFFGPGTRLTVL.

V and J are TRBV19 and TRBJ2-3, with TRBD2 matching 11 bases. V trimming: 3 bases; J trimming: 4 bases; junction bases outside the gene matches: 6. Per germline, CDR1 LNHDA and CDR2 SQIVND (reference sequence). The CDR3 covers 16 residues. The CDR3 DNA reads as TGTGCCAGTAGTATCCTACTAGCGGGAGTGTCAGATACGCAGTATTTT. The encoded protein is CASSILLAGVSDTQYF. The entire variable domain, with the rest obtained from reference TRBV19 and TRBJ2-3, is as follows: DGGITQSPKYLFRKEGQNVTLSCEQNLNHDAMYWYRQDPGQGLRLIYYSQIVNDFQKGDIAEGYSVSREKKESFPLTVTSAQKNPTAFYLCASSILLAGVSDTQYFGPGTRLTVL.

CDR3 nucleotides: TGTGCCAGCAGTGAACTGGTGGTTACTAGCACAGATACGCAGTATTTT. Amino acids: CASSELVVTSTDTQYF. The rearrangement links TRBV25-1 to TRBJ2-3, with D uncertain. This CDR3 comprises 16 residues. V lost 2 bases to trimming and J lost 0 bases, with 12 bases between them. Germline V gene sequence: CDR1 MGHDK, CDR2 SYGVNS.

This chain connects TRBV7-2 to TRBJ2-1; D might be TRBD1 (6 bases). Trimming shortened V by 5 bases and J by 11 bases, and 13 bases separated the two germline ends. This CDR3 region has 12 residues. Germline V gene lookup returns CDR1 SGHTA and CDR2 FQGNSA. The DNA for the CDR3 is TGTGCCAGCAGCGCAGGGGCTAGAAAGCAGTTCTTC. It encodes CASSAGARKQFF.

This sequence joins TRBV24-1 and TRBJ2-2; 7 nucleotides line up with TRBD2. CDR3 length: 18 residues. V lost 0 bases, J lost 5 bases, and 11 bases stayed unmatched. Germline assignment: CDR1 KGHDR and CDR2 SFDVKD. The CDR3 loop reads CATSDLGIGLGVTGELFF. For the CDR3, the DNA is TGTGCCACCAGTGATTTGGGGATCGGACTAGGTGTGACCGGGGAGCTGTTTTTT.

This clone has a single count. The chain couples TRBV7-2 to TRBJ1-1, with 7 bases identical to TRBD1. Losses at the gene ends were 1 base for V and 7 bases for J; bases not matched to a gene: 6. In germline, CDR1 is SGHTA, CDR2 FQGNSA. The CDR3 is 14 amino acids. The CDR3 DNA sequence: TGTGCCAGCAGCTTAGGGGACAGTCGGAGTGAAGCTTTCTTT. It translates to CASSLGDSRSEAFF.

V usage is TRBV6-6 and J usage is TRBJ2-3; TRBD2 matches 8 bases. The germline CDR1 and CDR2 sequences are MNHNY and SVGAGI (reference sequence). With 8 bases clipped from V and 2 bases from J, the junction kept 12 bases outside the gene matches. The CDR3 spans 16 residues. The CDR3 DNA reads TGTGCCAGCTACGGGAGGGGGGCTTCCTTCACAGATACGCAGTATTTT. Encoded protein: CASYGRGASFTDTQYF.

This rearrangement joins TRBV3-1 (or the pseudogene TRBV3-2) to TRBJ1-2; D uncertain. Trimming pared 4 bases from V and 4 bases from J, leaving 7 bases between. This CDR3 is 12 amino acids long. Germline V gene data show CDR1 as LGHDT and CDR2 as YNNKEL (reference sequence). The CDR3 nucleotides are TGTGCCAGCAGCCTGCCCGGCTATGGCTACACCTTC. Its translation: CASSLPGYGYTF.

The chain has TRBV19 and TRBJ1-2; tentative D call: TRBD1 (5 bases). Germline V gene lookup returns CDR1 LNHDA and CDR2 SQIVND (reference sequence). CDR3 length: 15 amino acids. Trimming left V 6 bases short and J 4 bases short, with 18 bases between. CDR3 DNA: TGTGCCAGTAGCGTTCCCTGGGGCGTTGGCTATGGCTACACCTTC. Protein sequence: CASSVPWGVGYGYTF.